Listed below are T cell receptor beta chains from one sample, sequenced in a study of blood T cell repertoires in COVID-19. Assay: immunoSEQ multiplex PCR; the TCRdb copy retains only in-frame clones and omits some. The sample has fewer than 300,000 clones, more than 65% seen once. Sequencing input: peripheral blood. These receptors all stem from a woman aged 18-30 years with acute or convalescent COVID-19. Both conserved end residues are trimmed from each CDR3. Each record gives: J gene, V gene, CDR3 protein.

TRBJ2-7 | TRBV6-5 | ASRQGQERYEQY
TRBJ2-7 | TRBV4-3 | ASSPGTGSYEQY
TRBJ2-1 | TRBV20-1 | SASLPVVAGDNNEQF
TRBJ2-1 | TRBV27 | ASSPGQVLSYNEQF
TRBJ1-2 | TRBV19 | ATRQGNYGYT
TRBJ2-2 | TRBV21-1 | ASSKVLLLAGDYRTGELF
TRBJ2-7 | TRBV6-5 | ASRQLLAGTYEQY
TRBJ1-6 | TRBV25-1 | ASSPPADRGNSPLH
TRBJ2-1 | TRBV7-9 | ASSLGQQRGNEQF
TRBJ2-7 | TRBV6-5 | ASIKLAGGGYEQY
TRBJ1-4 | TRBV19 | ASSAGTATGNEKLF
TRBJ2-3 | TRBV19 | ASSTIAETQY
TRBJ1-1 | TRBV6-2/TRBV6-3 | ASSSTAGLNTKAF
TRBJ1-4 | TRBV28 | ASTQTNEKLF
TRBJ1-3 | TRBV6-1 | ASSEREYSGNTIY
TRBJ2-7 | TRBV6-5 | ASSYTRGAYEQY
TRBJ1-2 | TRBV28 | ASSLYGTGGIYGYT